This T cell receptor (beta chain) was found in a study of cytomegalovirus exposure and HLA in healthy donors. The PCR ran on 60 Vbeta and 13 Jbeta primers. Data came from immunoSEQ multiplex PCR; TCRdb stores just in-frame clones and leaves some out. The sample holds 95,000 to 150,000 clones, over 75% seen once. A note on this clone: No antigen is known for it.

Whole-study findings and limits: When analyzed later, a missense DCLRE1C variant was found to be linked to TCR beta V- and J-gene trimming. From TCR beta sequences, most subjects' HLA-A and HLA-B alleles were reportedly predicted accurately. A further, later analysis showed that HLA-associated TCR beta chains (compared with equally common others) were more clonally expanded. The authors later found TCR association rates varying by HLA locus, with DRB1 most and HLA-C fewest.

Per germline, CDR1 SGHTA and CDR2 FQGTGA. The CDR3 is 16 amino acids. The V end lost 1 base, the J end lost 4 bases, and 14 bases lay between the germline ends. This chain links TRBV7-3 with TRBJ1-3; unclear D gene. Sequences were obtained from PBMCs. This sequence was found in a man aged 40-50 years in good health and CMV-seronegative. For the CDR3, the DNA is TGTGCCAGCAGCTTAATCCCGTCAGTACGAGGAAACACCATATATTTT. Translating it yields CASSLIPSVRGNTIYF.